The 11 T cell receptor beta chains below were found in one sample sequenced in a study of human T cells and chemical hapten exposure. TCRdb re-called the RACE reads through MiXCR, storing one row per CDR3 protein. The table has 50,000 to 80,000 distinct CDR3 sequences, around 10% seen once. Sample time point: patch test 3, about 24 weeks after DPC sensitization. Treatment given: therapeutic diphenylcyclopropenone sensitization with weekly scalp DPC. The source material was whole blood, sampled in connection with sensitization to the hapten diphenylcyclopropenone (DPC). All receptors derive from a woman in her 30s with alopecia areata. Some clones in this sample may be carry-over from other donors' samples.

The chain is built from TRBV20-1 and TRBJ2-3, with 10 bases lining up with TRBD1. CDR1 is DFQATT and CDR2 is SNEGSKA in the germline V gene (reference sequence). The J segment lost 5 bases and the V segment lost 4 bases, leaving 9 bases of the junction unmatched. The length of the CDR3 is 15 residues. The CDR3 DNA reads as TGCAGTGCTACCCCGACAGGGGGCAGAGGAGATACGCAGTATTTT. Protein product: CSATPTGGRGDTQYF.

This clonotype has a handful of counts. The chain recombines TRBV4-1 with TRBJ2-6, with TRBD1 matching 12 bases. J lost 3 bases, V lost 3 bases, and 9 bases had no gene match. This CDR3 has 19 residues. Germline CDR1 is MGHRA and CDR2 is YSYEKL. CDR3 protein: CASSQVFGTGGFGANVLTF. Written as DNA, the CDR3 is TGCGCCAGCAGCCAGGTATTCGGGACAGGGGGCTTTGGGGCCAACGTCCTGACTTTC.

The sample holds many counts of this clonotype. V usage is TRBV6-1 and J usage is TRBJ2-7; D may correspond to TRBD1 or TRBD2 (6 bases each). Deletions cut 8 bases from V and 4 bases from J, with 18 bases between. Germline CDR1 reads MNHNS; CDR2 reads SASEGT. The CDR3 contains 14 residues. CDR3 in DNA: TGTGCCAGCGGACAGCTCGGGGGTGTGTACGAGCAGTACTTC. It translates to CASGQLGGVYEQYF.

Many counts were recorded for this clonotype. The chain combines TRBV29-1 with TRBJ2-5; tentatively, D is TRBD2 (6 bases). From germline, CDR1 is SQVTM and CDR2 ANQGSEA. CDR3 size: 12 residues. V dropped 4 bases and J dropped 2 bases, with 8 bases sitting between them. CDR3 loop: CSVGGAQETQYF. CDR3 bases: TGCAGCGTTGGCGGGGCTCAAGAGACCCAGTACTTC.

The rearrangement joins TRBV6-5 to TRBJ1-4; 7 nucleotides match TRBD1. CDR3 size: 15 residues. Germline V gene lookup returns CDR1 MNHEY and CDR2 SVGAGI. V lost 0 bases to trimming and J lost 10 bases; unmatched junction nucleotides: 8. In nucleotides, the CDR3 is TGTGCCAGCAGTTACTCGGGGACAGACTATCGAAAACTGTTTTTT. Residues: CASSYSGTDYRKLFF.

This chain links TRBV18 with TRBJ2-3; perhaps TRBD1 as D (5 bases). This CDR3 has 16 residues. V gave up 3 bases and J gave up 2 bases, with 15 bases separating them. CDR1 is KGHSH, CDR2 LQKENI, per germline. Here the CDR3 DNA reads TGTGCCAGCTCACCCCTTAAGGTCAGGGACACAGATACGCAGTATTTT. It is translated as CASSPLKVRDTDTQYF.

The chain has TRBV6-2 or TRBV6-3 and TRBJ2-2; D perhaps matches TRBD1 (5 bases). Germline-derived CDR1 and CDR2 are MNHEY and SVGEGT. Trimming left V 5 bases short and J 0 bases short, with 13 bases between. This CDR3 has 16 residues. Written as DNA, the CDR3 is TGTGCCAGCAGTCCATGGATAGGGGCGAACACCGGGGAGCTGTTTTTT. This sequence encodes CASSPWIGANTGELFF.

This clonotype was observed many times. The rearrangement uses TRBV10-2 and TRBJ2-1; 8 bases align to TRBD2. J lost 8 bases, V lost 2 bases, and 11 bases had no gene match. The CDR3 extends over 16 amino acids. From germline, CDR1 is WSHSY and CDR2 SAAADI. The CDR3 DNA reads TGCGCCAGCAGTGAGGTGGGTAGCGGGAATATCTATGAGCAGTTCTTC. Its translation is CASSEVGSGNIYEQFF.

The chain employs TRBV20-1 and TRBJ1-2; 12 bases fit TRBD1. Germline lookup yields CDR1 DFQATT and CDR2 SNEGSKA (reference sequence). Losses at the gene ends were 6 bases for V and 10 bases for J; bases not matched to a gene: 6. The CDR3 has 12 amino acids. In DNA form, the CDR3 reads TGCAGTGCCGGGGACAGGGGGCTAGACTACACCTTC. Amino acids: CSAGDRGLDYTF.

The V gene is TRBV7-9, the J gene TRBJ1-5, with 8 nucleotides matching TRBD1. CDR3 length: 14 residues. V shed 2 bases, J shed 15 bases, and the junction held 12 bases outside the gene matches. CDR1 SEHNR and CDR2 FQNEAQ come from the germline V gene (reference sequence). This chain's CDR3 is CASSLSDTRDRMHF. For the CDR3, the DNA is TGTGCCAGCAGCTTATCTGATACCCGGGACAGGATGCATTTT.

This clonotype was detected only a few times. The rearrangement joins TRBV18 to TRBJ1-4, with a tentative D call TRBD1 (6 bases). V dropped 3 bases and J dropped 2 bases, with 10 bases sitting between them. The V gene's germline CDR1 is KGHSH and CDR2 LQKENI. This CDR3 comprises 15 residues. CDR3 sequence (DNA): TGTGCCAGCTCACCCTCCGGGGGCACTAATGAAAAACTGTTTTTT. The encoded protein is CASSPSGGTNEKLFF.